The T cell receptor (beta chain) under discussion was sequenced for a study of blood T cell repertoires in COVID-19. The CDR3 runs 16 residues. Germline V gene lookup returns CDR1 KGHSH and CDR2 LQKENI. V gave up 2 bases and J gave up 5 bases, with 15 bases separating them. Sequenced by immunoSEQ multiplex PCR; TCRdb stores in-frame clones only, minus some. The repertoire consists of approximately 89,000 clones, with over 70% occurring once and the leading ten covering less than 25%. Only a few counts were recorded for this clone. The clonotype comes from a man aged 65 to 79 with acute or convalescent COVID-19. Sequencing used peripheral blood. The chain combines TRBV18 with TRBJ2-2, with D possibly TRBD2 on 6 matching bases. The CDR3 loop reads CASSPRQGGTTGELFF. CDR3 nucleotide sequence: TGTGCCAGCTCACCAAGGCAGGGAGGAACTACCGGGGAGCTGTTTTTT.